Presented here are 2 T cell receptor beta chains from one specimen sequenced in a study of cytomegalovirus exposure and HLA in healthy donors. PCR was performed using 60 Vbeta and 13 Jbeta primers. Repertoires were generated with immunoSEQ multiplex PCR, while TCRdb's copy carries only in-frame clones and drops some. In the table there are 200,000 to 250,000 clones, 80% to 90% of which are singletons. The sequenced material came from PBMCs. The receptors stem from a girl aged 2-10 years in good health and CMV-seronegative.

DNA for the CDR3: TGTGCCAGCAGTTACGGGGGGACAGCGCGTTACGAGCAGTACTTC. Its protein is CASSYGGTARYEQYF. V gene TRBV6-6 combines with J gene TRBJ2-7, with D possibly being TRBD1 (7 bases). CDR3 size: 15 residues. CDR1 and CDR2 from the germline V gene are MNHNY and SVGAGI (reference sequence). Trimming removed 2 bases at V and 4 bases at J, with 15 bases between.

The chain links TRBV10-3 to TRBJ2-7; TRBD2 matches 7 bases. Germline CDR1 is ENHRY and CDR2 is SYGVKD. CDR3 length equals 14 residues. V gave up 4 bases and J gave up 4 bases; unmatched junction bases: 7. For the CDR3, the DNA is TGTGCCATCAGTGCGGGGGGAACTTCTTACGAGCAGTACTTC. It is translated as CAISAGGTSYEQYF.